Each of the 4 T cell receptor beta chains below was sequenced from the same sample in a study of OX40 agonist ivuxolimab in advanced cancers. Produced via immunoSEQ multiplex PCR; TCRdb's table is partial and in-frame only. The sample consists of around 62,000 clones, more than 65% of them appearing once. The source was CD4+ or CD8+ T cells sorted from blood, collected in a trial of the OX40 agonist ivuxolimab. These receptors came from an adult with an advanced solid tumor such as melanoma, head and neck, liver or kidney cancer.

The CDR3: CASSLVVQPQHF. CDR3 sequence (DNA): TGTGCCAGCAGCTTAGTGGTTCAGCCCCAGCATTTT. The J gene is TRBJ1-5, the V gene TRBV7-8; D uncertain. Germline V gene sequence: CDR1 SGHVS, CDR2 FQNEAQ. The CDR3 is made up of 12 amino acids. V gave up 1 base and J gave up 6 bases, with 4 bases separating them.

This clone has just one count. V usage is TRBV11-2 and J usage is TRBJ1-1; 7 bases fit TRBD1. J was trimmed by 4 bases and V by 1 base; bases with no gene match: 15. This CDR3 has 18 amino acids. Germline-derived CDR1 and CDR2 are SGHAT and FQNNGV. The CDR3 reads CASSLGGMGQPIGTEAFF. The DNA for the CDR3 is TGTGCCAGCAGCTTAGGAGGCATGGGACAGCCGATAGGCACTGAAGCTTTCTTT.

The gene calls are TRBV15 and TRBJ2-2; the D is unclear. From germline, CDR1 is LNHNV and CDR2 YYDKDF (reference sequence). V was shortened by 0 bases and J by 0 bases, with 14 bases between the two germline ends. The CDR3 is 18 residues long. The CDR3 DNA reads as TGTGCCACCAGCAGAGATTCGGTAGGACCCTCGAACACCGGGGAGCTGTTTTTT. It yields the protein CATSRDSVGPSNTGELFF.

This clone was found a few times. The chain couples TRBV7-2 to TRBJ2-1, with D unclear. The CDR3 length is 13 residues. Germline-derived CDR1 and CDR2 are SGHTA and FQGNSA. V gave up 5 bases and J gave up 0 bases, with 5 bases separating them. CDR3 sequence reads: CASSADSYNEQFF. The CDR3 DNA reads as TGTGCCAGCAGCGCGGACTCCTACAATGAGCAGTTCTTC.